This T cell receptor beta chain was obtained from a study of blood T cell repertoires in COVID-19. Here immunoSEQ multiplex PCR was the method, and the copy in TCRdb shows in-frame clones only, minus some. The sample has 150,000 to 200,000 clones, 84% seen once. Those designated as exposed participants met a COVID-19 case within 2 weeks before study entry. Only one count was recorded for this clone. CDR1 and CDR2 from the germline V gene are SQVTM and ANQGSEA. V was cut by 7 bases and J by 4 bases, with 13 bases left in between. The CDR3 runs to 12 residues. Sample: PBMCs or T cells enriched from blood (not recorded which). The J gene is TRBJ1-1, the V gene TRBV29-1; D might be TRBD1 (6 bases). This receptor was identified in a woman between 25 and 40 years old who had been exposed to COVID-19. The CDR3 nucleotides read TGCAGCGGGTCAGGGGAGAGCACTGAAGCTTTCTTT. Protein product: CSGSGESTEAFF.